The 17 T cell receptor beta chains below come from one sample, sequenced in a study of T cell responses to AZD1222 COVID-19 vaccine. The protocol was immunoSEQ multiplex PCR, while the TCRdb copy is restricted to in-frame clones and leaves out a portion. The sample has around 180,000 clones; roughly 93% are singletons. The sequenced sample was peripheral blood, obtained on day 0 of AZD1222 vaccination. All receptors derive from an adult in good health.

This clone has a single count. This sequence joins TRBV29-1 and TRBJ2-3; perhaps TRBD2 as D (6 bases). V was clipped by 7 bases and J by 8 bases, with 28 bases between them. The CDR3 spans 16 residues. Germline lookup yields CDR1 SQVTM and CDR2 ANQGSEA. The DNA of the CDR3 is TGCAGCGGGGGTTGGGCCACCGGGACTGAGCCGGGTACGCAGTATTTT. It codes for CSGGWATGTEPGTQYF.

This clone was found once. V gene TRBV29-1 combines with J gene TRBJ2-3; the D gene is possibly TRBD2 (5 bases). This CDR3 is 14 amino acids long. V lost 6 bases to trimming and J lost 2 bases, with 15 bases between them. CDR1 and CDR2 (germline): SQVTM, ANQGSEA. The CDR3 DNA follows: TGCAGCGTCGATCCCGGGATTAACACAGATACGCAGTATTTT. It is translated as CSVDPGINTDTQYF.

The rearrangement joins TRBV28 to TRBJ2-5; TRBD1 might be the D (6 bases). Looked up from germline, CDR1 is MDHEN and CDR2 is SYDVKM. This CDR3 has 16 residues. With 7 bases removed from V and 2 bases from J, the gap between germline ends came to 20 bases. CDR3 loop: CASTSSGAGLQETQYF. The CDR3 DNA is TGTGCCAGCACTTCCTCAGGGGCAGGCCTACAAGAGACCCAGTACTTC.

CDR3 coding DNA: TGTGCCAGCAGATTAGCGGGAGGGCCCCCGACCCAGTACTTC. It specifies CASRLAGGPPTQYF. This chain links TRBV6-5 with TRBJ2-5; 11 bases fit TRBD2. From germline, CDR1 is MNHEY and CDR2 SVGAGI. The CDR3 is 14 residues long. Germline trimming cut 6 bases from V and 7 bases from J; bases unmatched to any gene: 7.

The CDR3 DNA is TGTGCCAGAAACTACGAGCAGTACTTC. It yields the protein CARNYEQYF. V is TRBV27 and J is TRBJ2-7, with D unclear. Germline CDR1 MNHEY, CDR2 SMNVEV (reference sequence). The CDR3 extends over 9 amino acids. V lost 9 bases, J lost 3 bases, and 3 bases lay in between.

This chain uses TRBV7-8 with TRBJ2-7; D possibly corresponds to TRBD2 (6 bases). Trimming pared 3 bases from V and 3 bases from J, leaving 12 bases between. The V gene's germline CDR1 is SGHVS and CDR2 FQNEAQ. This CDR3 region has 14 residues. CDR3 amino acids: CASSFSGGHYEQYF. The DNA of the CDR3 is TGTGCCAGCAGCTTCTCCGGGGGTCACTACGAGCAGTACTTC. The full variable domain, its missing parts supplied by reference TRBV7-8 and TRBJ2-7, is GAGVSQSPRYKVAKRGQDVALRCDPISGHVSLFWYQQALGQGPEFLTYFQNEAQLDKSGLPSDRFFAERPEGSVSTLKIQRTQQEDSAVYLCASSFSGGHYEQYFGPGTRLTVT.

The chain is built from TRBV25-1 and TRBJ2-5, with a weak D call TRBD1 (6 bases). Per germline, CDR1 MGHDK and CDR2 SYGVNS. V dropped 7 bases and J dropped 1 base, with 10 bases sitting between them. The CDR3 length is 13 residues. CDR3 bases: TGTGCCAGCACCGCCAGGGGCCAAGAGACCCAGTACTTC. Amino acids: CASTARGQETQYF.

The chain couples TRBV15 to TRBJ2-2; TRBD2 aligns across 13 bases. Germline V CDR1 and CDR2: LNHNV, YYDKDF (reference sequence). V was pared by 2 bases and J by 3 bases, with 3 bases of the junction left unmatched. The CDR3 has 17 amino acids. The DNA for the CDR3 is TGTGCCACCAGCAGAACTAGCGGGAGGGCCTACACCGGGGAGCTGTTTTTT. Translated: CATSRTSGRAYTGELFF.

CDR3 residues: CASSLASGRGADTQYF. The CDR3 coding sequence is TGTGCCAGCAGCTTAGCGAGCGGGAGGGGAGCAGATACGCAGTATTTT. The chain carries TRBV7-8 and TRBJ2-3; the match to TRBD2 covers 10 bases. The CDR3 extends over 16 amino acids. V was clipped by 0 bases and J by 4 bases; unmatched bases: 4. Germline CDR1 is SGHVS and CDR2 is FQNEAQ.

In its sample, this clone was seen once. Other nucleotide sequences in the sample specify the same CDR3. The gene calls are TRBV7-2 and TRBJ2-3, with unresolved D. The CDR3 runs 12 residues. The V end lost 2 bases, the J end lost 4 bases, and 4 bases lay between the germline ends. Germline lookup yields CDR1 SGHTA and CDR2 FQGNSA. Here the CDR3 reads CASSLRPDTQYF. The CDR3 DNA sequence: TGTGCCAGCAGCTTAAGGCCAGATACGCAGTATTTT.

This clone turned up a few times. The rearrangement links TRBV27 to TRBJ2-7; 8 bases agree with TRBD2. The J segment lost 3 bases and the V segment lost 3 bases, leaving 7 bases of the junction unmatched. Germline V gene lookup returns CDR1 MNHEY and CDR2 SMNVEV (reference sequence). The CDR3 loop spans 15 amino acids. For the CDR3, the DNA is TGTGCCAGCAGTTTGTCCCCTAGCGGGCTCTACGAGCAGTACTTC. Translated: CASSLSPSGLYEQYF.

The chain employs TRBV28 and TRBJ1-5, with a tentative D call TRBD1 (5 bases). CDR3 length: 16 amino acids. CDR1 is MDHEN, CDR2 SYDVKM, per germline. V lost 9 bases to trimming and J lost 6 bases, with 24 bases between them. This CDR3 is CASIGNGLGEGQPQHF. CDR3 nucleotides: TGTGCCAGTATAGGCAACGGCCTGGGGGAGGGTCAGCCCCAGCATTTT.

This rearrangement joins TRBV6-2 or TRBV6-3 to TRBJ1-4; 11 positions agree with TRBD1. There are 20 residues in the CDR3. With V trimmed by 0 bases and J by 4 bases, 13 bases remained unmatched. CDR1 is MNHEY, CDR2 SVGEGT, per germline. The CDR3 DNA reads TGTGCCAGCAGTTACTCACCCCCAGGACAGGGGGCGAGTGATAATGAAAAACTGTTTTTT. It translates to CASSYSPPGQGASDNEKLFF.

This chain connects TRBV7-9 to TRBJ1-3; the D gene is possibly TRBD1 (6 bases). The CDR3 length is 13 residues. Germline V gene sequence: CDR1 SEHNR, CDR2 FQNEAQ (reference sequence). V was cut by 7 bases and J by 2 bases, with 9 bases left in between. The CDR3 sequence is CASNREPGNTIYF. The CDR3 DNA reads TGTGCCAGCAACAGGGAACCTGGAAACACCATATATTTT.

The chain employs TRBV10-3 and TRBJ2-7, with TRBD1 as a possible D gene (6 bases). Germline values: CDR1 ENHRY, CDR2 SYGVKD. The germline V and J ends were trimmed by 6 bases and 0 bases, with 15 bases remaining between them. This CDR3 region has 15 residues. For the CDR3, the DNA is TGTGCCATCAGCGAAGACACAGGGAGCTCCTACGAGCAGTACTTC. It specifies CAISEDTGSSYEQYF.

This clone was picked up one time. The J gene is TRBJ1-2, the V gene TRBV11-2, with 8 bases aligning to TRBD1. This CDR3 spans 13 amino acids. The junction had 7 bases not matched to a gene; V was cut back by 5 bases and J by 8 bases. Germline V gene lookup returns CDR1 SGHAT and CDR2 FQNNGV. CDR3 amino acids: CASSLRQGNGYTF. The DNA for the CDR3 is TGTGCCAGCAGCCTCCGACAGGGGAACGGCTACACCTTC.

Written as DNA, the CDR3 is TGTGCCAGCAGTGACAGGGCACGCGAGCCCCAGCATTTT. The encoded protein is CASSDRAREPQHF. The rearrangement uses TRBV6-1 and TRBJ1-5, with D tentatively TRBD1 (5 bases). V was clipped by 3 bases and J by 8 bases, with 11 bases between them. This CDR3 region has 13 residues. CDR1 is MNHNS, CDR2 SASEGT, per germline.